These T cell receptor beta chains were read from a single sample in a study of cytomegalovirus exposure and HLA in healthy donors. The assay was immunoSEQ multiplex PCR, and TCRdb's table has in-frame clones only and misses some. Here the sample spans some 190,000 clones, around 80% being singletons. Sequencing used PBMCs. These receptor sequences come from a man younger than 35 in good health and CMV-seronegative. Both conserved end residues are part of each CDR3. The D gene is left open where the match is weak. Rows may omit the clone size; those that give it use once, few, many or a size class.

j_call | d_call | clone_size | v_call | cdr3_aa | cdr3_nt
TRBJ1-3 | - | - | TRBV6-1 | CASSEAVRGTTNTIYF | TGTGCCAGCAGTGAAGCCGTTCGGGGAACGACGAACACCATATATTTT
TRBJ1-5 | TRBD1 | - | TRBV7-2 | CASSPRQGRQPQHF | TGTGCCAGCAGCCCTCGACAGGGTCGGCAGCCCCAGCATTTT
TRBJ2-2 | TRBD1 | - | TRBV6-1 | CASSGLGTGQGELFF | TGTGCCAGCAGTGGGCTCGGGACAGGGCAAGGGGAGCTGTTTTTT
TRBJ1-2 | TRBD1 | - | TRBV6-6 | CAGETLKGGSNYGYTF | TGTGCCGGAGAGACTCTTAAAGGGGGCTCAAACTATGGCTACACCTTC
TRBJ2-5 | - | - | TRBV6-6 | CASSHRGGAETQYF | TGTGCCAGCAGTCACAGGGGGGGGGCAGAGACCCAGTACTTC
TRBJ2-2 | TRBD2 | few | TRBV5-1 | CASSFRSGRAAGELFF | TGCGCCAGCAGCTTCAGGAGCGGGAGGGCCGCGGGGGAGCTGTTTTTT
TRBJ1-2 | - | - | TRBV14 | CASSQDLATGFNYGYPF | TGTGCCAGCAGCCAAGATCTCGCGACGGGTTTCAACTATGGCTACCCCTTC
TRBJ1-2 | - | - | TRBV2 | CASSKGQASYGYTF | TGTGCCAGCAGTAAAGGGCAGGCCAGCTATGGCTACACCTTC
TRBJ1-2 | TRBD1 | few | TRBV18 | CASSPGTGFLYGYTF | TGTGCCAGCTCACCAGGGACAGGGTTCCTCTATGGCTACACCTTC
TRBJ1-2 | - | few | TRBV2 | CASKLGGQIYTF | TGTGCCAGCAAATTGGGTGGACAGATCTACACCTTC
TRBJ2-7 | - | - | TRBV6-6 | CASSYEEVYEQYF | TGTGCCAGCAGTTACGAGGAGGTCTACGAGCAGTACTTC
TRBJ2-5 | - | - | TRBV4-3 | CASSRTGQETQYF | TGCGCCAGCAGCCGGACTGGGCAAGAGACCCAGTACTTC
TRBJ2-1 | TRBD2 | - | TRBV27 | CASSSGLAGGPSEQFF | TGTGCCAGCAGTTCGGGACTAGCGGGAGGGCCCAGTGAGCAGTTCTTC
TRBJ2-7 | - | - | TRBV7-9 | CASSLESYEQYF | TGTGCCAGCAGCTTAGAGAGCTACGAGCAGTACTTC
TRBJ1-5 | TRBD1 | - | TRBV6-1 | CASSDWTGGAGQPQHF | TGTGCCAGCAGTGACTGGACAGGGGGCGCGGGTCAGCCCCAGCATTTT
TRBJ2-1 | - | - | TRBV11-1 | CASSWDSRGNEQFF | TGTGCCAGCAGCTGGGACTCACGAGGCAATGAGCAGTTCTTC
TRBJ1-1 | - | - | TRBV5-4 | CASSFLFDSTNTEAFF | TGTGCCAGCAGCTTTCTTTTCGACAGCACTAACACTGAAGCTTTCTTT
TRBJ2-7 | TRBD1 | once | TRBV6-5 | CASRKTGSSYEQYF | TGTGCCAGCAGAAAGACAGGGAGCTCCTACGAGCAGTACTTC
TRBJ2-4 | - | - | TRBV10-3 | CAISGFGGGKNIQYF | TGTGCCATCAGTGGGTTTGGAGGAGGCAAAAACATTCAGTACTTC
TRBJ2-1 | TRBD1 | - | TRBV5-4 | CASSSGTGVHNEQFF | TGTGCCAGCAGCTCCGGGACAGGGGTCCACAATGAGCAGTTCTTC
TRBJ2-6 | - | - | TRBV15 | CATSRDNVLTAISGANVLTF | TGTGCCACCAGCAGAGATAATGTGCTGACAGCGATCTCTGGGGCCAACGTCCTGACTTTC
TRBJ2-6 | - | - | TRBV7-9 | CASSFTRTGSSGANVLTF | TGTGCCAGCAGCTTTACTCGCACTGGGAGTTCTGGGGCCAACGTCCTGACTTTC
TRBJ2-1 | TRBD2 | - | TRBV6-5 | CASSYKRGGSYNEQFF | TGTGCCAGCAGTTACAAGCGGGGGGGCTCCTACAATGAGCAGTTCTTC
TRBJ1-1 | TRBD1 | - | TRBV2 | CASKGGRTDTEAFF | TGTGCCAGTAAAGGGGGCCGTACGGACACTGAAGCTTTCTTT
TRBJ1-1 | TRBD1 | - | TRBV6-5 | CASRRQGPYTEAFF | TGTGCCAGCAGAAGACAGGGTCCGTACACTGAAGCTTTCTTT
TRBJ2-7 | - | once | TRBV27 | CASSQAPRYHEQYF | TGTGCCAGCAGTCAAGCCCCCCGTTACCACGAGCAGTACTTC
TRBJ2-7 | - | - | TRBV4-1 | CASSQGQGSYEQYF | TGCGCCAGCAGCCAAGGGCAGGGCTCCTACGAGCAGTACTTC
TRBJ1-2 | - | - | TRBV5-6 | CASSRGQTYGYTF | TGTGCCAGCAGCCGCGGACAGACCTATGGCTACACCTTC
TRBJ1-2 | TRBD1 | - | TRBV6-5 | CASRRDRGYTF | TGTGCCAGCAGGCGGGACAGGGGCTACACCTTC
TRBJ1-1 | - | few | TRBV14 | CASSAIDRMNTEAFF | TGTGCCAGCAGCGCTATAGACAGAATGAACACTGAAGCTTTCTTT
TRBJ2-5 | - | - | TRBV11-2 | CASSTGSLQETQYF | TGTGCCAGCAGTACAGGGTCCCTCCAAGAGACCCAGTACTTC
TRBJ2-7 | TRBD1 | - | TRBV7-9 | CASSSPPGTGKYEQYF | TGTGCCAGCAGCTCGCCCCCCGGGACAGGGAAGTACGAGCAGTACTTC
TRBJ1-3 | TRBD1 | - | TRBV5-1 | CASSPGAGGSYSGNTIYF | TGCGCCAGCAGCCCCGGGGCAGGGGGCTCATACTCTGGAAACACCATATATTTT
TRBJ1-1 | - | many | TRBV19 | CASCPGLGNTEAFF | TGTGCCAGTTGTCCGGGATTAGGGAACACTGAAGCTTTCTTT
TRBJ2-3 | TRBD2 | few | TRBV2 | CASGAAGAGDTQYF | TGTGCCAGCGGCGCAGCGGGGGCTGGAGATACGCAGTATTTT
TRBJ2-1 | TRBD2 | few | TRBV4-2 | CASSSGGGGSGRLNEQFF | TGTGCCAGCAGCTCGGGGGGGGGAGGTAGCGGGAGACTAAATGAGCAGTTCTTC
TRBJ2-7 | - | - | TRBV5-1 | CASSLKSYEQYF | TGCGCCAGCAGCTTGAAGTCCTACGAGCAGTACTTC
TRBJ1-1 | - | many | TRBV4-1 | CASSQVTANTEAFF | TGCGCCAGCAGCCAAGTCACAGCGAACACTGAAGCTTTCTTT
TRBJ2-7 | - | - | TRBV23-1 | CASSRTGLSSYEQYF | TGCGCCAGCAGCCGTACAGGATTAAGCTCCTACGAGCAGTACTTC
TRBJ2-5 | TRBD2 | - | TRBV5-1 | CASSLSAGEETQYF | TGCGCCAGCAGCTTGTCAGCGGGGGAAGAGACCCAGTACTTC
TRBJ2-7 | TRBD2 | - | TRBV10-3 | CAISEGGDFKSSYEQYF | TGTGCCATCAGTGAGGGGGGGGACTTCAAGAGCTCCTACGAGCAGTACTTC
TRBJ2-7 | - | - | TRBV2 | CASRPTGISSYEQYF | TGTGCCAGCAGACCGACAGGAATAAGCTCCTACGAGCAGTACTTC
TRBJ2-7 | - | - | TRBV6-1 | CASSGRTVGEQYF | TGTGCCAGCAGTGGGCGGACAGTAGGGGAGCAGTACTTC
TRBJ2-7 | TRBD2 | once | TRBV7-2 | CASSPSGASRYEQYF | TGTGCCAGCAGCCCTAGCGGGGCTAGCCGCTACGAGCAGTACTTC
TRBJ2-7 | - | - | TRBV9 | CASSGQQDSYEQYF | TGTGCCAGCAGCGGACAACAGGACTCCTACGAGCAGTACTTC
TRBJ2-3 | TRBD1 | - | TRBV30 | CASQDRGGDTQYF | TGTGCCTCCCAGGACAGGGGGGGAGATACGCAGTATTTT
TRBJ1-1 | - | few | TRBV6-6 | CASSYSAGMNTEAFF | TGTGCCAGCAGTTACTCGGCAGGAATGAACACTGAAGCTTTCTTT
TRBJ1-2 | TRBD1 | - | TRBV18 | CASSPATGSYGYTF | TGTGCCAGCTCACCGGCGACAGGGTCCTATGGCTACACCTTC
TRBJ2-7 | - | - | TRBV18 | CASSLARDTAYEQYF | TGTGCCAGCTCACTCGCCCGGGACACAGCCTACGAGCAGTACTTC
TRBJ1-6 | - | - | TRBV6-1 | CASSEMRGNSPLHF | TGTGCCAGCAGTGAAATGCGGGGGAATTCACCCCTCCACTTT
TRBJ2-7 | TRBD2 | few | TRBV6-5 | CASGVGGSSYEQYF | TGTGCCAGCGGGGTGGGGGGGAGCTCCTACGAGCAGTACTTC
TRBJ1-1 | - | - | TRBV7-9 | CASTSSGPVAFF | TGTGCCAGCACCTCTTCAGGGCCCGTGGCTTTCTTT
TRBJ1-6 | - | - | TRBV10-3 | CAIRGTPKRSPLHF | TGTGCCATCAGAGGGACACCCAAGAGGTCACCCCTCCACTTT
TRBJ2-7 | - | - | TRBV25-1 | CASSDNIYSYEQYF | TGTGCCAGCAGTGACAACATTTACTCCTACGAGCAGTACTTC